Presented here are 20 T cell receptor beta chains from one specimen sequenced in a study of CD8+ T cells in alopecia areata. Sequencing relied on a cDNA template that was reverse transcribed from extracted RNA. Clones were sequenced by immunoSEQ multiplex PCR, and TCRdb holds only the in-frame ones, with some missing. The sample shows tens of thousands of clones, about 96% of them seen only once. The specimen was CD8+ T cells sorted from blood, collected at week 0. Receptors were obtained from a human donor with alopecia areata.

The chain couples TRBV29-1 to TRBJ2-7, with 10 bases matching TRBD1. Losses at the gene ends were 4 bases for V and 7 bases for J; bases not matched to a gene: 4. The CDR3 extends over 12 amino acids. Germline values: CDR1 SQVTM, CDR2 ANQGSEA. The CDR3 region has the DNA TGCAGCGTTGGACAGGGGGCGCGTGAGCAGTACTTC. Its translation is CSVGQGAREQYF.

The chain couples TRBV6-5 to TRBJ2-7; D unclear. The CDR3 runs to 15 residues. Per the germline V gene, CDR1 is MNHEY and CDR2 is SVGAGI. The germline V and J ends were trimmed by 2 bases and 3 bases, with 14 bases remaining between them. DNA of the CDR3: TGTGCCAGCAGTTACGGGCAGCGAAGAAACTACGAGCAGTACTTC. Its protein product is CASSYGQRRNYEQYF.

V usage is TRBV5-8 and J usage is TRBJ2-7; 9 bases align to TRBD1. This CDR3 contains 14 residues. The V and J ends lost 6 bases and 6 bases, in that order; junction bases with no gene match: 10. Looked up from germline, CDR1 is SGHTS and CDR2 is YDEGEE. The CDR3 is CASTPGQGSFEQYF. CDR3 sequence (DNA): TGTGCCAGCACCCCGGGACAGGGCAGTTTCGAGCAGTACTTC.

This chain links TRBV9 with TRBJ2-3; D not certain. CDR1 is SGDLS and CDR2 is YYNGEE in the germline V gene. The V end was cut by 3 bases, the J end by 1 base, with 6 bases between. CDR3 length: 13 residues. DNA of the CDR3: TGTGCCAGCAGCGACCGGGGCACAGATACGCAGTATTTT. The encoded protein is CASSDRGTDTQYF.

The V and J genes are TRBV29-1 and TRBJ2-1; TRBD1 matches 10 bases. Germline-derived CDR1 and CDR2 are SQVTM and ANQGSEA. The CDR3 is 11 residues long. The junction had 8 bases not matched to a gene; V was cut back by 5 bases and J by 16 bases. The CDR3 sequence is CSVRDRGLGFF. CDR3 sequence (DNA): TGCAGCGTTCGCGACAGGGGGCTAGGATTCTTC.

This clone was seen only once. This sequence joins TRBV4-1 and TRBJ2-7; D might be TRBD1 (6 bases). The CDR3 sequence is 15 residues long. Trimming took off 1 base at V and 4 bases at J, with 14 bases between the two ends. Germline values: CDR1 MGHRA, CDR2 YSYEKL. CDR3 in DNA: TGCGCCAGCAGCCAAGTCCGGGACAACTTATACGAGCAGTACTTC. As protein: CASSQVRDNLYEQYF.

The V and J genes are TRBV7-9 and TRBJ1-3, with TRBD1 matching over 7 bases. CDR1 is SEHNR, CDR2 FQNEAQ, per germline (reference sequence). V gave up 5 bases and J gave up 2 bases; unmatched junction bases: 9. This CDR3 has 16 amino acids. In DNA, the CDR3 is TGTGCCAGCAGCGGAGAACAGGGGCTAGCTGGAAACACCATATATTTT. Protein product: CASSGEQGLAGNTIYF. Variable domain in full (rest from reference TRBV7-9 and TRBJ1-3): DTGVSQNPRHKITKRGQNVTFRCDPISEHNRLYWYRQTLGQGPEFLTYFQNEAQLEKSRLLSDRFSAERPKGSFSTLEIQRTEQGDSAMYLCASSGEQGLAGNTIYFGEGSWLTVV.

The gene calls are TRBV4-3 and TRBJ2-1; TRBD2 is a possible D gene (5 bases). Germline V gene data show CDR1 as LGHNA and CDR2 as YSLEER. Trimming removed 1 base at V and 5 bases at J, with 21 bases between. The CDR3 has 18 amino acids. DNA of the CDR3: TGCGCCAGCAGCCAAGCTCAACCCTCGCGGCTAGCCCACAATGAGCAGTTCTTC. This gives the protein CASSQAQPSRLAHNEQFF.

The rearrangement links TRBV13 to TRBJ2-3; a possible D gene is TRBD2 (5 bases). Looked up from germline, CDR1 is PRHDT and CDR2 is FYEKMQ (reference sequence). With 1 base removed from V and 5 bases from J, the gap between germline ends came to 7 bases. The CDR3 spans 13 residues. CDR3 in DNA: TGTGCCAGCAGCTTAGCCGGGAAAGATACGCAGTATTTT. As protein: CASSLAGKDTQYF.

The chain has TRBV15 and TRBJ2-7, with D possibly matching TRBD1 (5 bases). Germline CDR1 LNHNV, CDR2 YYDKDF (reference sequence). The CDR3 spans 14 residues. Trimming stripped 0 bases from V and 2 bases from J, with 8 bases between. The CDR3 DNA reads as TGTGCCACCAGCAGAGAAGGGGTTACCTACGAGCAGTACTTC. As protein: CATSREGVTYEQYF.

J is TRBJ2-7 and V is TRBV10-3; the match to TRBD2 covers 7 bases. Germline assignment: CDR1 ENHRY and CDR2 SYGVKD. The CDR3 is 15 residues long. V lost 2 bases and J lost 5; bases outside the gene matches: 9. CDR3 sequence reads: CAISEPGRSGDEQYF. Written as DNA, the CDR3 is TGTGCCATCAGTGAGCCCGGGAGAAGCGGGGACGAGCAGTACTTC.

J is TRBJ2-3 and V is TRBV5-6; 7 bases align to TRBD2. This CDR3 has 16 amino acids. The ends lost 2 bases at V and 5 bases at J; junction bases unmatched: 11. CDR1 and CDR2 (germline): SGHDT, YYEEEE. CDR3 region: CASSFSSAGPRDTQYF. For the CDR3, the DNA is TGTGCCAGCAGCTTTTCTTCAGCGGGGCCCCGAGATACGCAGTATTTT.

The chain uses TRBV7-9 and TRBJ2-4, with TRBD1 matching 7 bases. Trimming cost V 5 bases and J 0 bases; bases outside gene matches: 10. This CDR3 has 17 residues. Germline CDR1 is SEHNR and CDR2 is FQNEAQ (reference sequence). In nucleotides, the CDR3 is TGTGCCAGCAGCCGCACAGGGGCCCCAGGAGCCAAAAACATTCAGTACTTC. Translation: CASSRTGAPGAKNIQYF.

CDR3 bases: TGCGCCAGCAAAGGCGGGTTGTACCAAGAGACCCAGTACTTC. Encoded protein: CASKGGLYQETQYF. The chain links TRBV5-1 to TRBJ2-5; TRBD2 is a possible D gene (5 bases). The CDR3 is 14 residues long. Between the trimmed V and J ends, which lost 6 bases and 0 bases, there was a span of 12 bases. In germline, CDR1 is SGHRS, CDR2 YFSETQ.

This chain connects TRBV5-1 to TRBJ2-3; D is possibly TRBD1 (5 bases). The CDR3 has 15 amino acids. Trimming left V 0 bases short and J 0 bases short, with 8 bases between. In germline, CDR1 is SGHRS, CDR2 YFSETQ. This CDR3 reads CASSLEWGSTDTQYF. In DNA form, the CDR3 reads TGCGCCAGCAGCTTGGAGTGGGGCAGCACAGATACGCAGTATTTT.

The rearrangement uses TRBV29-1 and TRBJ2-1; TRBD2 matches at 7 bases. The V segment lost 5 bases and the J segment 3 bases; nucleotides outside the gene matches: 4. In germline, CDR1 is SQVTM, CDR2 ANQGSEA. The CDR3 contains 13 residues. CDR3 nucleotides: TGCAGCGTTCTCGGGGGGAACTACAATGAGCAGTTCTTC. Translated: CSVLGGNYNEQFF.

CDR3 in amino acids: CASSPTITGTQYF. In DNA form, the CDR3 reads TGTGCCAGCAGCCCGACCATCACGGGGACCCAGTACTTC. V is TRBV7-8 and J is TRBJ2-5; no firm D call. Germline CDR1 and CDR2: SGHVS and FQNEAQ. The ends were cut back, 5 bases at V and 7 bases at J, with 14 bases in the middle. The CDR3 is made up of 13 amino acids.

The chain combines TRBV7-2 with TRBJ1-2, with D possibly matching TRBD1 (5 bases). CDR1 is SGHTA and CDR2 is FQGNSA in the germline V gene. The CDR3 extends over 15 amino acids. Trimming removed 3 bases from V and 2 bases from J, with 13 bases in between. The CDR3 sequence is CASSLAGASNYGYTF. CDR3 in DNA: TGTGCCAGCAGCTTGGCCGGGGCCAGCAACTATGGCTACACCTTC.

This chain links TRBV7-6 with TRBJ2-7; 7 bases are shared with TRBD1. Germline lookup yields CDR1 SGHVS and CDR2 FNYEAQ. This CDR3 spans 13 amino acids. The V segment lost 1 base and the J segment 13 bases; nucleotides outside the gene matches: 10. CDR3 DNA: TGTGCCAGCAGCTTAGAACCGGGGACAGCTGTCTACTTC. This codes for CASSLEPGTAVYF.

The CDR3 nucleotides are TGTGCCAGCAGCTTAGACCCAAGCAGGGGAGATACGCAGTATTTT. Translating it yields CASSLDPSRGDTQYF. The chain couples TRBV7-2 to TRBJ2-3; TRBD1 is a possible D gene (6 bases). Deletions cut 1 base from V and 5 bases from J, with 13 bases between. This CDR3 spans 15 amino acids. The germline gives CDR1 SGHTA, CDR2 FQGNSA.